Below, 5 T cell receptor beta chains from the same sample are listed, as sequenced in a study of monozygotic twins with inflammatory bowel disease. TCRdb reanalyzed the 5' RACE reads and collapses them to one entry per CDR3 protein, without DNA. The listing contains 300,000 to 350,000 distinct CDR3 sequences. The sample taken for sequencing was blood. These receptors came from a human donor with ulcerative colitis or Crohn's disease, or a healthy co-twin of an affected twin (not recorded which).

The rearrangement links TRBV19 to TRBJ2-5; absent DNA, TCRdb's TRBD2 call cannot be checked. The CDR3 spans 17 residues. CDR1 and CDR2 (germline): LNHDA, SQIVND (reference sequence). The CDR3 here is CASSDGTSGTSFGTQYF.

The genes are TRBV20-1 and TRBJ1-2; TCRdb reports TRBD1, a call that lacks DNA to check it against. This CDR3 has 16 residues. Germline CDR1 DFQATT, CDR2 SNEGSKA (reference sequence). The CDR3 sequence is CSAKKPPGTANYGYTF.

The CDR3 region is CASSGFSDTQYF. This chain links TRBV7-2 with TRBJ2-3. Germline V lookup: CDR1 SGHTA, CDR2 FQGNSA. This CDR3 spans 12 amino acids. The entire variable domain, with the rest obtained from reference TRBV7-2 and TRBJ2-3, is as follows: GAGVSQSPSNKVTEKGKDVELRCDPISGHTALYWYRQSLGQGLEFLIYFQGNSAPDKSGLPSDRFSAERTGGSVSTLTIQRTQQEDSAVYLCASSGFSDTQYFGPGTRLTVL.

V gene TRBV12-3 or TRBV12-4 combines with J gene TRBJ2-7. This CDR3 is 13 amino acids long. The CDR3 loop reads CASSLRLWVEQYF.

The chain carries TRBV5-6 and TRBJ2-1; the TCRdb D gene call, TRBD2, has no DNA to confirm it. Per germline, CDR1 SGHDT and CDR2 YYEEEE. CDR3 length: 16 amino acids. The CDR3 reads CASSVPGTSFYNEQFF.